This TCR beta chain is drawn from a study of shared clonotypes between healthy human individuals. Background on the study: Aged 18 to 49, the donors were two women and three men.

Those who donated, Caucasian adults without exception, all lived in Nashville, Tennessee. At the deep level, the assay was run. The material for each subset, its genomic DNA, was split evenly across several immunoSEQ plates. The protocol was immunoSEQ multiplex PCR, while the TCRdb copy is restricted to in-frame clones and leaves out a portion. The sample lists roughly 450,000 clones, 79% occurring once. CDR3 length: 12 amino acids. Germline assignment: CDR1 SGHTA and CDR2 FQGNSA. Trimming pared 4 bases from V and 6 bases from J, leaving 10 bases between. This chain uses TRBV7-2 with TRBJ2-7; D is ambiguous. This TCR came from a woman aged 40-49 years in good health. Some clones in this sample may be carry-over from other donors' samples. Specimen: PBMCs. Here the CDR3 reads CASSSTGFEQYF. CDR3 bases: TGTGCCAGCAGCTCTACTGGTTTCGAGCAGTACTTC.